Following are 22 T cell receptor beta chains from one sample sequenced in a study of T cells in Graves' hyperthyroidism and ophthalmopathy. RNA transcripts gave rise to amplified TCR beta CDR3 regions. Carried out on the TCR CDR3, a first-round RT-PCR used the HTBI primer set. Via MiXCR, TCRdb re-called the multiplex PCR reads, giving one row per CDR3 protein. The sample yields 620,000 or so distinct CDR3 sequences, about 14% seen once. Sequenced material: blood. These receptors all stem from a woman aged 45-65 years with Graves' ophthalmopathy.

The chain recombines TRBV5-4 with TRBJ2-1, with 9 bases aligning to TRBD2. From germline, CDR1 is SGHNT and CDR2 YYREEE (reference sequence). The CDR3 runs 16 residues. With V trimmed by 4 bases and J by 4 bases, 9 bases remained unmatched. For the CDR3, the DNA is TGTGCCAGCAGCCAAATAGCGGGAGCTTCTTACAATGAGCAGTTCTTC. Its protein product is CASSQIAGASYNEQFF.

This clonotype showed up many times. The chain carries TRBV7-9 and TRBJ1-2; D gene uncertain. V was pared by 2 bases and J by 6 bases, with 13 bases between. The germline V gene encodes CDR1 SEHNR and CDR2 FQNEAQ (reference sequence). The CDR3 loop spans 14 amino acids. The CDR3, as DNA: TGTGCCAGCAGCTTATCGCACGGGGAAAATGGCTACACCTTC. Translated: CASSLSHGENGYTF.

This clonotype was seen many times. The chain employs TRBV24-1 and TRBJ2-3; D is perhaps TRBD2 (5 bases). V dropped 4 bases and J dropped 5 bases, with 21 bases sitting between them. The CDR3 spans 17 residues. The germline gives CDR1 KGHDR, CDR2 SFDVKD. Here the CDR3 reads CATSDPLRSGSRDTQYF. The CDR3 DNA reads TGTGCCACCAGTGACCCTCTCCGCAGCGGCAGTCGAGATACGCAGTATTTT.

This clonotype was recorded many times. The chain joins TRBV28 to TRBJ2-1, with 14 nucleotides matching TRBD2. J lost 8 bases, V lost 6 bases, and 12 bases had no gene match. From germline, CDR1 is MDHEN and CDR2 SYDVKM. The CDR3 has 17 amino acids. In DNA, the CDR3 is TGTGCCAGCAGAGACCCCCCGGGGACTAGCGGGAGTGATGAGCAGTTCTTC. Protein sequence: CASRDPPGTSGSDEQFF. Full variable domain (rest looked up from reference TRBV28 and TRBJ2-1): DVKVTQSSRYLVKRTGEKVFLECVQDMDHENMFWYRQDPGLGLRLIYFSYDVKMKEKGDIPEGYSVSREKKERFSLILESASTNQTSMYLCASRDPPGTSGSDEQFFGPGTRLTVL.

The rearrangement uses TRBV25-1 and TRBJ2-6; D gene unclear. Germline-derived CDR1 and CDR2 are MGHDK and SYGVNS. The CDR3 is 16 amino acids. Trimming cost V 5 bases and J 0 bases, with 11 bases left between them. CDR3 sequence reads: CASSSGVSSGANVLTF. CDR3 DNA sequence: TGTGCCAGCAGTTCTGGAGTGAGCTCTGGGGCCAACGTCCTGACTTTC.

The genes are TRBV2 and TRBJ2-5, with a possible D match to TRBD1 (5 bases). Trimming removed 5 bases from V and 2 bases from J, with 12 bases in between. The CDR3 runs to 14 residues. CDR1 is SNHLY, CDR2 FYNNEI, per germline. CDR3 DNA: TGTGCCAGCAGTCATTCGACAGATCAAGAGACCCAGTACTTC. Translation: CASSHSTDQETQYF.

A word on this clonotype: The junction departs from the called germline gene at one end, perhaps through a read error. The chain combines TRBV9 with TRBJ1-5; D is undetermined. Looked up from germline, CDR1 is SGDLS and CDR2 is YYNGEE. The CDR3 contains 13 residues. The CDR3 nucleotides are TGCGCCAGCAGCCAAGAACTGCGGCAGCCCCAGCATTTT. It is translated as CASSQELRQPQHF.

This clonotype was counted ten times or more. V gene TRBV13 combines with J gene TRBJ2-5; no clear D. Germline CDR1 PRHDT, CDR2 FYEKMQ (reference sequence). There are 13 residues in the CDR3. Trimming took off 4 bases at V and 4 bases at J, with 10 bases between the two ends. Here the CDR3 reads CASSSVELETQYF. The CDR3 bases are TGTGCCAGCAGCTCAGTAGAGTTAGAGACCCAGTACTTC.

This clonotype was picked up many times. This rearrangement joins TRBV28 to TRBJ1-4, with D perhaps matching TRBD1 (5 bases). Germline values: CDR1 MDHEN, CDR2 SYDVKM. The CDR3 consists of 15 residues. Trimming removed 6 bases from V and 0 bases from J, with 11 bases in between. CDR3 amino acids: CASSNRGATNEKLFF. The CDR3 DNA follows: TGTGCCAGCAGCAATAGGGGTGCAACTAATGAAAAACTGTTTTTT.

In this sample, this clonotype turned up many times. The chain is built from TRBV5-6 and TRBJ2-7; no firm D call. The CDR3 length is 12 residues. With 3 bases removed from V and 6 bases from J, the gap between germline ends came to 10 bases. CDR1 SGHDT and CDR2 YYEEEE come from the germline V gene. The DNA of the CDR3 is TGTGCCAGCAGCTCGTCGCCTACCGAGCAGTACTTC. Protein sequence: CASSSSPTEQYF.

This clonotype appeared many times. The V and J genes are TRBV12-5 and TRBJ2-1; 7 nucleotides match TRBD1. The V segment lost 2 bases and the J segment 8 bases; nucleotides outside the gene matches: 3. This CDR3 region has 13 residues. CDR1 LGHNT and CDR2 FRNRAP come from the germline V gene. CDR3: CASGLTGVYEQFF. CDR3 nucleotide sequence: TGTGCTAGTGGTTTGACAGGGGTGTATGAGCAGTTCTTC. Complete variable domain (other parts from reference TRBV12-5 and TRBJ2-1): DARVTQTPRHKVTEMGQEVTMRCQPILGHNTVFWYRQTMMQGLELLAYFRNRAPLDDSGMPKDRFSAEMPDATLATLKIQPSEPRDSAVYFCASGLTGVYEQFFGPGTRLTVL.

Only a few counts were recorded for this clonotype. The chain links TRBV28 to TRBJ2-2; D gene unclear. This CDR3 contains 16 residues. Trimming removed 3 bases at V and 0 bases at J, with 11 bases between. Germline V lookup: CDR1 MDHEN, CDR2 SYDVKM. CDR3 protein: CASSLLAETNTGELFF. In DNA, the CDR3 is TGTGCCAGCAGTTTGTTGGCAGAAACGAACACCGGGGAGCTGTTTTTT.

This clonotype was observed at least ten times. V and J are TRBV28 and TRBJ1-1; 7 bases are shared with TRBD1. The germline V gene encodes CDR1 MDHEN and CDR2 SYDVKM. CDR3 length: 15 residues. V lost 2 bases to trimming and J lost 2 bases; unmatched junction nucleotides: 5. This CDR3 is CASSLDTGANTEAFF. The DNA of the CDR3 is TGTGCCAGCAGTTTAGACACAGGGGCCAACACTGAAGCTTTCTTT.

This clonotype was seen more than once but under ten times. V and J are TRBV5-6 and TRBJ1-1, with 9 bases lining up with TRBD1. The V gene's germline CDR1 is SGHDT and CDR2 YYEEEE. Germline trimming cut 5 bases from V and 7 bases from J; bases unmatched to any gene: 9. CDR3 length: 14 residues. The CDR3 bases are TGTGCCAGCAGACCGGGACAGGGATTCATTGAAGCTTTCTTT. This encodes CASRPGQGFIEAFF.

This clonotype came up many times. V usage is TRBV6-6 and J usage is TRBJ2-2; 7 nucleotides align to TRBD2. The junction had 8 bases not matched to a gene; V was cut back by 1 base and J by 3 bases. The CDR3 has 17 residues. Germline-derived CDR1 and CDR2 are MNHNY and SVGAGI (reference sequence). The CDR3 sequence is CASSYLGTSDDTGELFF. The CDR3 DNA is TGTGCCAGCAGTTACTTGGGAACTAGCGATGACACCGGGGAGCTGTTTTTT.

This clonotype has a handful of counts. The chain employs TRBV19 and TRBJ1-5; D call uncertain. Between the trimmed V and J ends, which lost 0 bases and 9 bases, there was a span of 12 bases. Germline V gene data show CDR1 as LNHDA and CDR2 as SQIVND (reference sequence). This CDR3 contains 14 residues. This chain's CDR3 is CASSIDHGLRPQHF. CDR3 DNA sequence: TGTGCCAGTAGTATAGATCATGGACTTCGGCCCCAGCATTTT.

This clonotype has only a few counts. The V gene is TRBV27, the J gene TRBJ2-5; TRBD1 might be the D (6 bases). Between the trimmed V and J ends, which lost 2 bases and 1 base, there was a span of 11 bases. Germline values: CDR1 MNHEY, CDR2 SMNVEV (reference sequence). The CDR3 length is 15 residues. CDR3 in amino acids: CASSLGYRAQETQYF. The CDR3 DNA reads TGTGCCAGCAGTTTAGGTTACAGGGCCCAAGAGACCCAGTACTTC.

This clonotype was detected only a few times. A much larger clone sits a single nucleotide away, making a read error possible. The V gene is TRBV11-3, the J gene TRBJ2-2; a possible D gene is TRBD2 (5 bases). The CDR3 extends over 14 amino acids. CDR1 SGHNT and CDR2 YENEEA come from the germline V gene. CDR3 protein: CASSLGSNTGELYF. The CDR3 nucleotides read TGTGCCAGCAGCTTAGGTAGCAACACCGGGGAGCTGTATTTT.

This clonotype was observed at least ten times. V is TRBV20-1 and J is TRBJ1-5; D may be TRBD1 (5 bases). Germline loops: CDR1 DFQATT, CDR2 SNEGSKA (reference sequence). There are 12 residues in the CDR3. V dropped 4 bases and J dropped 2 bases, with 6 bases sitting between them. In DNA form, the CDR3 reads TGCAGTGCTACGACAGGCAATCAGCCCCAGCATTTT. Protein product: CSATTGNQPQHF.

This clonotype was seen many times. As DNA, the CDR3 is TGTGCCAGCAGTCCCGGCAGGGTCAATGGCTACACCTTC. It encodes CASSPGRVNGYTF. The chain is built from TRBV6-2 or TRBV6-3 and TRBJ1-2; D is possibly TRBD1 (5 bases). The CDR3 has 13 amino acids. Germline lookup yields CDR1 MNHEY and CDR2 SVGEGT. V was pared by 5 bases and J by 6 bases, with 13 bases between.

In nucleotides, the CDR3 is TGTGCCAGCAGCCCCCACCGGGGACTTCAGAGGCGTTTCGAGCAGTTCTTC. It specifies CASSPHRGLQRRFEQFF. The chain joins TRBV11-3 to TRBJ2-1; tentatively, D is TRBD2 (6 bases). CDR3 length: 17 residues. Per germline, CDR1 SGHNT and CDR2 YENEEA. V dropped 5 bases and J dropped 10 bases, with 27 bases sitting between them.

The chain employs TRBV6-1 and TRBJ2-5, with 9 bases that match TRBD2. V was clipped by 7 bases and J by 5 bases; unmatched bases: 14. CDR1 and CDR2 from the germline V gene are MNHNS and SASEGT. The CDR3 totals 16 residues. The CDR3 loop is CASTEAGGRLSETQYF. In DNA form, the CDR3 reads TGTGCCAGCACGGAGGCGGGAGGGCGTTTATCTGAGACCCAGTACTTC.